This T cell receptor beta chain emerged from a study of T-cell reconstitution after alpha-beta-depleted transplantation in children. Study-wide results and caveats: It was surviving recipient T cells and thymic progenitors that gave some patients high TCRbeta diversity at day 60. T-cell numbers and diversity one year post-transplant derived largely from freshly generated T cells. Expanded clones from the graft, numbering several hundred, reportedly supplied alpha-beta T cells about two months after transplant.

TCRbeta library construction was performed incorporating unique molecular identifiers. TCRdb fed the PCR reads into MiXCR, producing one record per CDR3 protein. The data contain some 310,000 distinct CDR3 sequences, roughly 21% of them singletons. From germline, CDR1 is SGHRS and CDR2 YFSETQ. This CDR3 contains 14 residues. The V end was cut by 0 bases, the J end by 1 base, with 7 bases between. This clonotype showed up many times. Its antigen is not known. The chain recombines TRBV5-1 with TRBJ2-5; tentative D call: TRBD1 (5 bases). Sequencing was performed on PBMCs, mostly from graft donor cells, taken 180 days after TCRalphabeta/CD19-depleted stem cell transplant. The clonotype originates from a male patient between 5 and 17 years old who had a stem cell transplant for acute lymphoblastic leukemia, so the T cells may come from the graft donor. CDR3 region: CASSLGGAQETQYF. In DNA form, the CDR3 reads TGCGCCAGCAGCTTGGGTGGGGCCCAAGAGACCCAGTACTTC.